The rows below give T cell receptor beta chains drawn from one sample of a study of T cell changes during pregnancy in multiple sclerosis. The assay was immunoSEQ multiplex PCR, and TCRdb's table has in-frame clones only and misses some. The table records about 73,000 clones, around 92% of them present only once. Here the sequenced sample was peripheral blood, taken in the third trimester of pregnancy. The receptors derive from a female donor in good health, enrolled as a control in a pregnancy study. Both conserved end residues are part of each CDR3. D genes are given only for firm matches. For some rows the clone size is stated as once, few or many, or as a class when expanded; others skip it.

TRBJ2-1 . TRBV25-1 TRBD2 CASILRTSPNEQFF TGTGCCAGCATACTCCGGACTAGTCCCAATGAGCAGTTCTTC
TRBJ2-3 . TRBV6-5 . CASRTTTSLADTQYF TGTGCCAGCAGAACCACGACTAGTTTAGCAGATACGCAGTATTTT
TRBJ2-5 . TRBV5-1 TRBD2 CASSPLAGGNQETQYF TGCGCCAGCAGCCCGTTAGCGGGGGGGAACCAAGAGACCCAGTACTTC
TRBJ1-3 . TRBV7-2 . CASSSDRGNTIYF TGTGCCAGCAGCTCAGACAGGGGAAACACCATATATTTT
TRBJ1-2 . TRBV10-3 . CAISVTGPGGYTF TGTGCCATCAGCGTTACAGGGCCGGGTGGCTACACCTTC
TRBJ2-5 . TRBV4-1 TRBD2 CASSQDREAQYF TGCGCCAGCAGCCAAGACCGGGAGGCCCAGTACTTC
TRBJ2-5 . TRBV23-1 TRBD1 CASSLGTDAETQYF TGCGCCAGCAGTCTGGGGACAGATGCAGAGACCCAGTACTTC
TRBJ1-3 few TRBV19 . CASTDRGSGNTIYF TGTGCCAGTACCGACAGAGGCTCTGGAAACACCATATATTTT
TRBJ2-3 . TRBV18 . CASSPTADTQYF TGTGCCAGCTCACCAACGGCAGATACGCAGTATTTT
TRBJ1-1 . TRBV6-4 . CASSETLNTEAFF TGTGCCAGCAGTGAGACATTGAACACTGAAGCTTTCTTT
TRBJ1-2 once TRBV19 TRBD1 CASSNPYRGRNGYTF TGTGCCAGTAGTAACCCTTACAGGGGGCGAAATGGCTACACCTTC
TRBJ2-2 . TRBV5-4 . CASSPGGGPGTGELFF TGTGCCAGCAGCCCCGGCGGCGGTCCGGGCACCGGGGAGCTGTTTTTT
TRBJ2-1 once TRBV7-3 TRBD1 CASSSWGQGYNEQFF TGTGCCAGCAGCTCCTGGGGACAGGGATACAATGAGCAGTTCTTC
TRBJ2-5 . TRBV19 TRBD1 CASSPGQGLETQYF TGTGCCAGTAGCCCCGGACAGGGACTGGAGACCCAGTACTTC
TRBJ2-1 . TRBV7-2 . CASSFSVEQFF TGTGCCAGCAGCTTCTCGGTAGAGCAGTTCTTC
TRBJ2-3 . TRBV7-6 TRBD2 CASSPLAGGRDTQYF TGTGCCAGCAGCCCGCTAGCGGGGGGTAGAGATACGCAGTATTTT
TRBJ2-5 . TRBV29-1 . CSVGQGTAETQYF TGCAGCGTTGGGCAGGGTACCGCAGAGACCCAGTACTTC
TRBJ2-5 . TRBV19 TRBD2 CASRAGTSHQETQYF TGTGCCAGTAGGGCCGGGACTAGCCACCAAGAGACCCAGTACTTC
TRBJ1-6 . TRBV6-5 . CASSPRQRGNSPLHF TGTGCCAGCAGTCCCAGACAGAGGGGGAATTCACCCCTCCACTTT
TRBJ1-2 . TRBV7-9 . CASSQAPSGGYTF TGTGCCAGCAGCCAGGCCCCGTCTGGCGGCTACACCTTC
TRBJ1-3 . TRBV6-6 TRBD1 CASSPRQGESGNTIYF TGTGCCAGCAGTCCCCGACAGGGAGAGTCTGGAAACACCATATATTTT
TRBJ1-2 . TRBV4-2 TRBD1 CASSQEEGQGFHGYTF TGTGCCAGCAGCCAAGAGGAGGGACAGGGATTCCATGGCTACACCTTC
TRBJ2-1 . TRBV2 TRBD1 CASRDSYNEQFF TGTGCCAGCCGGGACAGTTACAATGAGCAGTTCTTC
TRBJ2-5 once TRBV7-2 TRBD2 CASSFREGETQYF TGTGCCAGCAGCTTCCGGGAGGGTGAGACCCAGTACTTC
TRBJ2-7 once TRBV5-1 . CASSLINSEQYF TGCGCCAGCAGCTTGATCAATTCCGAGCAGTACTTC
TRBJ2-2 . TRBV5-1 TRBD2 CASSRGVNTGELFF TGCGCCAGCAGTCGGGGGGTGAACACCGGGGAGCTGTTTTTT
TRBJ2-7 . TRBV28 TRBD2 CASSSRLAGDTYEQYF TGTGCCAGCAGTTCCCGACTAGCGGGGGACACCTACGAGCAGTACTTC
TRBJ2-1 once TRBV6-5 . CASSNWYEQFF TGTGCCAGTTCCAACTGGTATGAGCAGTTCTTC
TRBJ2-5 . TRBV12-1 . CASSLRLAYIQETQYF TGTGCCAGCAGCTTGAGACTAGCGTATATCCAAGAGACCCAGTACTTC
TRBJ2-1 . TRBV9 TRBD1 CASSTQGQPGPYNEQFF TGTGCCAGCAGCACCCAGGGACAGCCAGGCCCCTACAATGAGCAGTTCTTC
TRBJ1-5 once TRBV28 . CASSLIVNQPQHF TGTGCCAGCAGTTTAATCGTCAATCAGCCCCAGCATTTT
TRBJ2-7 . TRBV5-4 TRBD2 CASSFLGGSSYEQYF TGTGCCAGCAGCTTTCTCGGGGGGAGCTCCTACGAGCAGTACTTC
TRBJ1-5 . TRBV28 . CASSLRDQPQHF TGTGCCAGCAGTTTACGAGATCAGCCCCAGCATTTT
TRBJ2-7 . TRBV7-9 . CASSSGGHEQYF TGTGCCAGCAGCTCCGGGGGACACGAGCAGTACTTC
TRBJ2-7 . TRBV5-6 TRBD2 CASGTSGRAFFSEQYF TGTGCCAGCGGAACTAGCGGGAGGGCCTTTTTCTCCGAGCAGTACTTC
TRBJ2-3 . TRBV7-9 . CASSLGLVVF TGTGCCAGCAGCTTGGGGCTAGTAGTTTTT
TRBJ1-6 . TRBV5-4 TRBD1 CASSQDRGTPRSNSPLHF TGTGCCAGCAGCCAAGACAGGGGAACCCCGCGGTCTAATTCACCCCTCCACTTT
TRBJ1-1 . TRBV5-1 TRBD1 CASSGNQGARTEAFF TGCGCCAGCAGCGGTAATCAGGGGGCGCGAACTGAAGCTTTCTTT
TRBJ2-7 . TRBV5-4 . CASSLGEGESYF TGTGCCAGCAGCTTGGGCGAGGGGGAAAGCTACTTC
TRBJ2-7 . TRBV4-3 TRBD2 CASSQAPSGSYEQYF TGCGCCAGCAGCCAAGCCCCTAGCGGGAGTTACGAGCAGTACTTC
TRBJ1-1 . TRBV7-8 . CARRRGGGTEAFF TGTGCCCGACGAAGGGGGGGAGGAACTGAAGCTTTCTTT
TRBJ2-3 . TRBV2 TRBD1 CASKGDSNTDTQYF TGTGCCAGCAAGGGGGACAGCAACACAGATACGCAGTATTTT
TRBJ2-7 . TRBV5-5 . CASSLAPGGIYEQYF TGTGCCAGCAGCTTGGCGCCCGGGGGAATCTACGAGCAGTACTTC
TRBJ1-1 . TRBV7-9 TRBD1 CASSSLQGVPSNTEAFF TGTGCCAGCAGCTCGCTACAGGGGGTGCCTAGCAACACTGAAGCTTTCTTT
TRBJ2-2 . TRBV5-1 TRBD2 CASSLSSGGANTGELFF TGCGCCAGCAGCTTGTCTAGCGGGGGGGCGAACACCGGGGAGCTGTTTTTT
TRBJ2-7 . TRBV28 TRBD1 CASSSLRGQGEYEQYF TGTGCCAGCAGTTCCCTACGCGGACAGGGGGAATACGAGCAGTACTTC
TRBJ1-2 . TRBV11-2 TRBD1 CASSPGQAYGYTF TGTGCCAGCAGCCCGGGACAGGCCTATGGCTACACCTTC
TRBJ2-1 . TRBV9 TRBD2 CASSFGGLAYNEQFF TGTGCCAGCAGCTTTGGGGGACTAGCCTACAATGAGCAGTTCTTC
TRBJ1-1 . TRBV5-1 TRBD1 CASRKGAENTEAFF TGCGCCAGCAGGAAGGGGGCAGAGAACACTGAAGCTTTCTTT
TRBJ2-5 . TRBV11-3 . CASSLVPRGAGVQETQYF TGTGCCAGCAGCTTAGTTCCCCGGGGGGCTGGTGTACAAGAGACCCAGTACTTC
TRBJ1-2 . TRBV27 . CASSRDSDYYGYTF TGTGCCAGCAGTCGGGATTCAGACTACTATGGCTACACCTTC
TRBJ2-1 . TRBV15 . CATSQFTRVNEQFF TGTGCCACCAGTCAATTTACTAGGGTCAATGAGCAGTTCTTC
TRBJ2-3 . TRBV5-1 TRBD2 CASRTSGGTSTDTQYF TGCGCCAGCAGAACTAGCGGGGGGACTAGCACAGATACGCAGTATTTT
TRBJ2-1 . TRBV7-3 . CASSQESGEWMGSEQFF TGTGCCAGCAGTCAAGAGAGCGGTGAATGGATGGGTAGTGAGCAGTTCTTC
TRBJ1-3 . TRBV15 . CATSRGAQGNTIYF TGTGCCACCAGCAGAGGCGCACAGGGAAACACCATATATTTT
TRBJ2-2 few TRBV5-1 TRBD2 CASSLAGSNTGELFF TGCGCCAGCAGCTTAGCGGGGTCGAACACCGGGGAGCTGTTTTTT
TRBJ1-6 . TRBV5-1 . CASSLDRVRSPLHF TGCGCCAGCAGCTTGGACAGGGTGAGGTCACCCCTCCACTTT
TRBJ1-4 . TRBV27 . CASSLGPTVNNEKLFF TGTGCCAGCAGTTTAGGGCCGACAGTGAATAATGAAAAACTGTTTTTT
TRBJ2-1 once TRBV6-1 . CASNLAEYNEQFF TGTGCCAGCAATCTTGCGGAGTACAATGAGCAGTTCTTC